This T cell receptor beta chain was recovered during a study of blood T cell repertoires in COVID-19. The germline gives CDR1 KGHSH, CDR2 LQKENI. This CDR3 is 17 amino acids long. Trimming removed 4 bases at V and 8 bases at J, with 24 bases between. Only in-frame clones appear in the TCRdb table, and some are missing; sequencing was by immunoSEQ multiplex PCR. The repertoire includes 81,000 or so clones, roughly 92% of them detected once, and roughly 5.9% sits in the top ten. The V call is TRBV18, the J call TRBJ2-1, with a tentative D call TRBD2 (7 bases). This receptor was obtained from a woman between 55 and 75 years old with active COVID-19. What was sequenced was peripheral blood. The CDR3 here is CASSLYRASGTVDEQFF. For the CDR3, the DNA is TGTGCCAGCTCACTCTACAGGGCAAGCGGGACGGTTGATGAGCAGTTCTTC.